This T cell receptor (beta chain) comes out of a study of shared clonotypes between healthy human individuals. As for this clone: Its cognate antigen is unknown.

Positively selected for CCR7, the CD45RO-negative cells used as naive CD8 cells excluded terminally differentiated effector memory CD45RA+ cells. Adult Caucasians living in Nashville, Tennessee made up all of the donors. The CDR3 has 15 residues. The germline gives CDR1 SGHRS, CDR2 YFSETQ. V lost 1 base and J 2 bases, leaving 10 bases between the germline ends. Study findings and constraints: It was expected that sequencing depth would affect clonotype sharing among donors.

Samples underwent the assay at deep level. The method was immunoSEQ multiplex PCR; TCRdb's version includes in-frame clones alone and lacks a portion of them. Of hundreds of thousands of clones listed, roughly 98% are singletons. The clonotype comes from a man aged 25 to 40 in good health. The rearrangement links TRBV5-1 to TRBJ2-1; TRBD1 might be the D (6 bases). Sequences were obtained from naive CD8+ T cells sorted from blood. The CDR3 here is CASSLKQGAYNEQFF. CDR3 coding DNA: TGCGCCAGCAGCTTGAAACAGGGAGCCTACAATGAGCAGTTCTTC.